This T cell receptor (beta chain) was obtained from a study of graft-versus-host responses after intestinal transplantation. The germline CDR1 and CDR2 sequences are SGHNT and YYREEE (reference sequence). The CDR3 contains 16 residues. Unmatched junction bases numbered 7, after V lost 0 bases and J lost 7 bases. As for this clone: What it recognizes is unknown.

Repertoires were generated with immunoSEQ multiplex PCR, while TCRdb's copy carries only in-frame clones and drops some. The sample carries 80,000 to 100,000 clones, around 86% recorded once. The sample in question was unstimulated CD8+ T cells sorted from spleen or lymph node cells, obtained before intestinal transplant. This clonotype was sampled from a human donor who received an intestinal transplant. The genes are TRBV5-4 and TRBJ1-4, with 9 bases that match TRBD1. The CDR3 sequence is CASSLARGTGTEKLFF. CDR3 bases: TGTGCCAGCAGCTTGGCCCGGGGGACAGGGACTGAAAAACTGTTTTTT. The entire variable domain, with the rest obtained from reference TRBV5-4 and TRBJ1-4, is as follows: ETGVTQSPTHLIKTRGQQVTLRCSSQSGHNTVSWYQQALGQGPQFIFQYYREEENGRGNFPPRFSGLQFPNYSSELNVNALELDDSALYLCASSLARGTGTEKLFFGSGTQLSVL.